This TCR beta chain emerged from a study of blood T cell repertoires in COVID-19. Across the study: Researchers got acute and convalescent COVID-19 samples from the United States, Italy and Spain. From T cells, B-cell-depleted T cells, or PBMCs came the material, which was cDNA or gDNA.

CDR3 size: 14 residues. In germline, CDR1 is GTSNPN, CDR2 SVGIG (reference sequence). V lost 5 bases to trimming and J lost 4 bases; unmatched junction nucleotides: 9. Methods used by the authors: Estimation of nucleated cell counts relied on the amplification of reference gene primers. Data came from immunoSEQ multiplex PCR; TCRdb stores just in-frame clones and leaves some out. Clone size and the V and J calls come from that table; the DNA yielded D and trimming. The sample carries some 180,000 clones, roughly 80% recorded once. Sequenced material: peripheral blood. The receptor's source is a man in his fifties who had recovered from COVID-19. The V gene is TRBV30, the J gene TRBJ2-3; 7 nucleotides match TRBD2. CDR3 nucleotides: TGTGCCTGGGGGAGGGGAGGCGGCGCAGATACGCAGTATTTT. Protein product: CAWGRGGGADTQYF. Using reference TRBV30 and TRBJ2-3 for the parts outside the CDR3, the full variable domain is SQTIHQWPATLVQPVGSPLSLECTVEGTSNPNLYWYRQAAGRGLQLLFYSVGIGQISSEVPQNLSASRPQDRQFILSSKKLLLSDSGFYLCAWGRGGGADTQYFGPGTRLTVL.